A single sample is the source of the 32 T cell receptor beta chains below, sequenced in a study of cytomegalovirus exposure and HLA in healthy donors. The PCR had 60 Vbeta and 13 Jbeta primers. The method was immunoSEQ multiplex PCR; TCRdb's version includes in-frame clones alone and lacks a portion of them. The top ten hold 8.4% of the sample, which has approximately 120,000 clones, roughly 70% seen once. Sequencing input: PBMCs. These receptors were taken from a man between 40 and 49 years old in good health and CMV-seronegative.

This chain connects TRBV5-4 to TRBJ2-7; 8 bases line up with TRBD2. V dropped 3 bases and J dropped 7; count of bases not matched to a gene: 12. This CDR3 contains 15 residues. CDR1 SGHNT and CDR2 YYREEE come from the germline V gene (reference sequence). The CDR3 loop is CASSSSGTRTREQYF. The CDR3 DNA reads TGTGCCAGCAGCTCCTCCGGGACTAGAACGAGGGAGCAGTACTTC. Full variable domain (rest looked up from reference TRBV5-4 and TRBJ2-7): ETGVTQSPTHLIKTRGQQVTLRCSSQSGHNTVSWYQQALGQGPQFIFQYYREEENGRGNFPPRFSGLQFPNYSSELNVNALELDDSALYLCASSSSGTRTREQYFGPGTRLTVT.

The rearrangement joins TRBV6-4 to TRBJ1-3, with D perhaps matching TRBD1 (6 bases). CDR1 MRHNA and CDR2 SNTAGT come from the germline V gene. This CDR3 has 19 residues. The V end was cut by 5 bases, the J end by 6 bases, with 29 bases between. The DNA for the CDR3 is TGTGCCAGCAGTAGGCCCGGACCCCACAGGGTATTATCAGAAAACACCATATATTTT. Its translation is CASSRPGPHRVLSENTIYF.

For the CDR3, the DNA is TGTGCCAGCAGTGAATATGGGGCGGCTGGCAATCAGCCCCAGCATTTT. Protein sequence: CASSEYGAAGNQPQHF. V is TRBV2 and J is TRBJ1-5; D is possibly TRBD1 (5 bases). CDR3 length equals 16 residues. The germline CDR1 and CDR2 sequences are SNHLY and FYNNEI. Trimming took 2 bases from V and 2 from J, leaving 13 bases between them.

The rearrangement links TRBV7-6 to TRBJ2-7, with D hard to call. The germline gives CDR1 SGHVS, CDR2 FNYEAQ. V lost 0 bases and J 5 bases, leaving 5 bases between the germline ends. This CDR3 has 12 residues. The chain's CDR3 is CASSLAGDEQYF. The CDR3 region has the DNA TGTGCCAGCAGCTTAGCGGGCGACGAGCAGTACTTC.

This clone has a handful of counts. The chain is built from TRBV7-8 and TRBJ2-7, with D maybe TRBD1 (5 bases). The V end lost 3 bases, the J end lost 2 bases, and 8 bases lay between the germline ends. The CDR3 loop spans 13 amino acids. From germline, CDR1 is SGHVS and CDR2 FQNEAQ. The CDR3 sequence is CASSFRVPYEQYF. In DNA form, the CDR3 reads TGTGCCAGCAGCTTCAGGGTTCCCTACGAGCAGTACTTC.

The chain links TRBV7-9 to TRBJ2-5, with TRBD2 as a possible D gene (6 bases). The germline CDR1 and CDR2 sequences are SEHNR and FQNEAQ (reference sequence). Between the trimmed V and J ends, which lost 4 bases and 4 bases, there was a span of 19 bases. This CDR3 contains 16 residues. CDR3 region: CASSYPPGGGPETQYF. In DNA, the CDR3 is TGTGCCAGCAGCTACCCACCCGGGGGAGGCCCAGAGACCCAGTACTTC. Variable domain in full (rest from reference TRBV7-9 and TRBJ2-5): DTGVSQNPRHKITKRGQNVTFRCDPISEHNRLYWYRQTLGQGPEFLTYFQNEAQLEKSRLLSDRFSAERPKGSFSTLEIQRTEQGDSAMYLCASSYPPGGGPETQYFGPGTRLLVL.

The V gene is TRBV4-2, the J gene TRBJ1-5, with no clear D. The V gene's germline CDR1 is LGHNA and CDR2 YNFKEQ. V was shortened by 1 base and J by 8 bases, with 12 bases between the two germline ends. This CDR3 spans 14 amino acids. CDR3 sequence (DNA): TGTGCCAGCAGCCAAGGATCGGGGATTGAGCCCCAGCATTTT. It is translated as CASSQGSGIEPQHF.

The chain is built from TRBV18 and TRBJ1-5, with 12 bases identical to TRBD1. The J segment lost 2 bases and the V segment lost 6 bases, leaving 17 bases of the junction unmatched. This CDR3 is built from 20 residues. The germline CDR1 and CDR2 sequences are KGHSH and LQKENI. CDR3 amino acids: CASSNRVPGQGAVGNQPQHF. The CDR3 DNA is TGTGCCAGCTCCAATCGTGTCCCGGGACAGGGGGCGGTGGGCAATCAGCCCCAGCATTTT.

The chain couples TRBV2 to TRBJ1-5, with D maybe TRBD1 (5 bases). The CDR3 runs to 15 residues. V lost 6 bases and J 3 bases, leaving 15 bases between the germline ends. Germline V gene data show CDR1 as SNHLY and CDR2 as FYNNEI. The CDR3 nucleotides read TGTGCCAGCAGAGAGACAGACTTATCCAATCAGCCCCAGCATTTT. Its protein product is CASRETDLSNQPQHF.

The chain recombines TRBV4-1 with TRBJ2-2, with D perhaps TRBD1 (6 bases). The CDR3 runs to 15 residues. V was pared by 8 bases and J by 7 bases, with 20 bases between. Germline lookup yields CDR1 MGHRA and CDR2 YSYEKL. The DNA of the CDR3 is TGCGCCAGCGAACCGACCAGGGGATCGGGCGGGGAGCTGTTTTTT. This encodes CASEPTRGSGGELFF.

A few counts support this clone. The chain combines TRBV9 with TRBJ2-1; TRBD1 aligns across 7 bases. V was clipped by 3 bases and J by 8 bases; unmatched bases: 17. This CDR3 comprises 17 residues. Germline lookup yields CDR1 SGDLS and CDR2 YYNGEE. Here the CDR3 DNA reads TGTGCCAGCAGCGCACTGACGGGACAGACCCCCGGGGATGAGCAGTTCTTC. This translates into CASSALTGQTPGDEQFF.

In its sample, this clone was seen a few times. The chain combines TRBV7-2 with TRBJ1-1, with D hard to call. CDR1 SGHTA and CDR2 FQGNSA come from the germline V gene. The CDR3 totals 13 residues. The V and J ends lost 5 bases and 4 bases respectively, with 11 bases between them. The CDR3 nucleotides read TGTGCCAGCAGCAAAACGGGAATCACTGAAGCTTTCTTT. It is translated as CASSKTGITEAFF.

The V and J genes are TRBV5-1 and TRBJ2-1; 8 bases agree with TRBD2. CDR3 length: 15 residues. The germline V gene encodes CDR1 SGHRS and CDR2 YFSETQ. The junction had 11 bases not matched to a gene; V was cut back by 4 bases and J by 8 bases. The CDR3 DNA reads TGCGCCAGCAGCCCCTGGACGGGGGGGATCGATGAGCAGTTCTTC. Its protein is CASSPWTGGIDEQFF. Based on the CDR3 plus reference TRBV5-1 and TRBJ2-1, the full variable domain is KAGVTQTPRYLIKTRGQQVTLSCSPISGHRSVSWYQQTPGQGLQFLFEYFSETQRNKGNFPGRFSGRQFSNSRSEMNVSTLELGDSALYLCASSPWTGGIDEQFFGPGTRLTVL.

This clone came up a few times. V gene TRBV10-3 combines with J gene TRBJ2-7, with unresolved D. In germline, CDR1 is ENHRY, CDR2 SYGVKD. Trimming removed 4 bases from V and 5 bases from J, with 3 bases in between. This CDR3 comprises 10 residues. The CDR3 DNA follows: TGTGCCATCAGTGGAGACGAGCAGTACTTC. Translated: CAISGDEQYF.

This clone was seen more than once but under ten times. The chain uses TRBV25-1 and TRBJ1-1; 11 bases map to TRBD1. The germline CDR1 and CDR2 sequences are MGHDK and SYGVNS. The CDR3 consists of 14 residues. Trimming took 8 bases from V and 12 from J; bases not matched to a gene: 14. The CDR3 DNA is TGTGCCAGCGCCGGGACAGGGGGTGCATCTGGGCCTTTCTTT. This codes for CASAGTGGASGPFF. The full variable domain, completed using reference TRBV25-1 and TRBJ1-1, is EADIYQTPRYLVIGTGKKITLECSQTMGHDKMYWYQQDPGMELHLIHYSYGVNSTEKGDLSSESTVSRIRTEHFPLTLESARPSHTSQYLCASAGTGGASGPFFGQGTRLTVV.

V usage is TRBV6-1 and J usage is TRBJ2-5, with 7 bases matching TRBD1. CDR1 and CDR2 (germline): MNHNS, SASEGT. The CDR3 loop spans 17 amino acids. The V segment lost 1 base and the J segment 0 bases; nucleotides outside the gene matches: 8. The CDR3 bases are TGTGCCAGCAGTGAAGAGGAGGACAGGCTGTACCAAGAGACCCAGTACTTC. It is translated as CASSEEEDRLYQETQYF.

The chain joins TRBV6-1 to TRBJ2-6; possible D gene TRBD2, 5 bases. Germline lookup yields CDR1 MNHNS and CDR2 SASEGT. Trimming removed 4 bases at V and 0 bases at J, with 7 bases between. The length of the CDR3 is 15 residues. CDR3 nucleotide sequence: TGTGCCAGCAGTGCGGGGAACTCTGGGGCCAACGTCCTGACTTTC. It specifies CASSAGNSGANVLTF.

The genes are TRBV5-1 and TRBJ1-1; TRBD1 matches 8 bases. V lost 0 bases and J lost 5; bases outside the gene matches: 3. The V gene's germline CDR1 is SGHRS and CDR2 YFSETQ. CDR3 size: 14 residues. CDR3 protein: CASSLGTGITEAFF. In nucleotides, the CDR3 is TGCGCCAGCAGCTTGGGGACAGGGATAACTGAAGCTTTCTTT.

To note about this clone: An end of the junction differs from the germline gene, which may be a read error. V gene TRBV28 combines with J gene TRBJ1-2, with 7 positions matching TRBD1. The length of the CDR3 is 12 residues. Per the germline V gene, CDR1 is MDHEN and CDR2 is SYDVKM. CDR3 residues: CASSFSEGGYPF. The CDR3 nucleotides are TGTGCCAGCAGTTTTTCGGAAGGGGGCTACCCCTTC.

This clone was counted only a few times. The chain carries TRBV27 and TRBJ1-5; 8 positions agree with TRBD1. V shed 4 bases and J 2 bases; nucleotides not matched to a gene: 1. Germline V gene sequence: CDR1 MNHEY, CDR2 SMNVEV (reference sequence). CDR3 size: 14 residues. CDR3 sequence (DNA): TGTGCCAGCAGTTCGGGACAGGGCAATCAGCCCCAGCATTTT. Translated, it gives CASSSGQGNQPQHF.

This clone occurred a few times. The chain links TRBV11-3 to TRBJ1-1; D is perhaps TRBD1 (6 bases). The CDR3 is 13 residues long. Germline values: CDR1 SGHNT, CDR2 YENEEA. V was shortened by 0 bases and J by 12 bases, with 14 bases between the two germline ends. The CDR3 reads CASSLDFRGRPFF. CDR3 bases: TGTGCCAGCAGCTTAGACTTCAGGGGTCGACCTTTCTTT.

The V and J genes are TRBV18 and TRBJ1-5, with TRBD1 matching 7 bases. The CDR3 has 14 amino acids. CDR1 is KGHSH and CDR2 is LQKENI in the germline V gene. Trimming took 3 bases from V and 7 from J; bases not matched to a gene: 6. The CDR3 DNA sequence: TGTGCCAGCTCACCCGAGACAGGGAGGCAGCCCCAGCATTTT. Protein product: CASSPETGRQPQHF.

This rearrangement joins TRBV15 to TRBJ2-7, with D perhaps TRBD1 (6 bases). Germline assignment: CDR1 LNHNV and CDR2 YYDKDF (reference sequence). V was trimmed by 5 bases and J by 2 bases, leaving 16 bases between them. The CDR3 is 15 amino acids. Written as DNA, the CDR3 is TGTGCCACCAGCTTAATCGGGACACCAGCCTACGAGCAGTACTTC. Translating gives CATSLIGTPAYEQYF.

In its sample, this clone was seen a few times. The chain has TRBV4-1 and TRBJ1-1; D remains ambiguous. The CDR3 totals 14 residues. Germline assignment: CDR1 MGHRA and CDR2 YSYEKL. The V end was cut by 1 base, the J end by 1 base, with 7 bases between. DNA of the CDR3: TGCGCCAGCAGCCAAGTCGCACAGAACACTGAAGCTTTCTTT. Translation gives CASSQVAQNTEAFF.

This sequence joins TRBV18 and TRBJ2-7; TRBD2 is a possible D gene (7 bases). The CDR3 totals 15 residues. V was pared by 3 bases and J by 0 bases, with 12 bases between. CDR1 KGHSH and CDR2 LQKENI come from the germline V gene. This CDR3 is CASSPNGGPSYEQYF. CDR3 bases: TGTGCCAGCTCACCTAACGGGGGGCCCTCCTACGAGCAGTACTTC.

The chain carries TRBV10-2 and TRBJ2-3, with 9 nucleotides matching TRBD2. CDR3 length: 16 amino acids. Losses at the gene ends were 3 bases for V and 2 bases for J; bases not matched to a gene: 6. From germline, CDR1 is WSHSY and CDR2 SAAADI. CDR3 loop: CASSESSGAITDTQYF. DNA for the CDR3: TGCGCCAGCAGTGAATCTAGCGGGGCGATCACAGATACGCAGTATTTT.

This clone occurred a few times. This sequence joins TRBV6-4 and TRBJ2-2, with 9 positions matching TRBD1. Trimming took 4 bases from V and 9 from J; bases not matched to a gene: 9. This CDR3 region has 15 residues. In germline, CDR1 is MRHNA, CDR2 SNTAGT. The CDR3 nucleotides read TGTGCCAGCAGTGCCACCGGGACAGGGTTCCGGGAGCTGTTTTTT. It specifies CASSATGTGFRELFF.

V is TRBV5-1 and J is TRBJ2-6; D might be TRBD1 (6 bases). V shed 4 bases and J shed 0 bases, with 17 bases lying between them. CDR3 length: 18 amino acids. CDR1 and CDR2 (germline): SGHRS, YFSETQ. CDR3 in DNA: TGCGCCAGCAGCGTGTCTCGGACAGAGGGCTCTGGGGCCAACGTCCTGACTTTC. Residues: CASSVSRTEGSGANVLTF. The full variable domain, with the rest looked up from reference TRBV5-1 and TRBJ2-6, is KAGVTQTPRYLIKTRGQQVTLSCSPISGHRSVSWYQQTPGQGLQFLFEYFSETQRNKGNFPGRFSGRQFSNSRSEMNVSTLELGDSALYLCASSVSRTEGSGANVLTFGAGSRLTVL.

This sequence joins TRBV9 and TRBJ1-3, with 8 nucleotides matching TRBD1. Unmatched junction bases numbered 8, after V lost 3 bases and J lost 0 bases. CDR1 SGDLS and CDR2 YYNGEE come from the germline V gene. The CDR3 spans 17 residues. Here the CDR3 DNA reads TGTGCCAGCAGCGCCGGACAGGGTGGATCCTCTGGAAACACCATATATTTT. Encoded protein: CASSAGQGGSSGNTIYF.

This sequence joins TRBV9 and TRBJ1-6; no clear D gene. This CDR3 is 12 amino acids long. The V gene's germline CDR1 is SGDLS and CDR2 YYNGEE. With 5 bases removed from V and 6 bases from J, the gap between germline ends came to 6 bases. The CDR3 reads CASRGPNSPLHF. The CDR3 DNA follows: TGTGCCAGCAGGGGCCCTAATTCACCCCTCCACTTT.

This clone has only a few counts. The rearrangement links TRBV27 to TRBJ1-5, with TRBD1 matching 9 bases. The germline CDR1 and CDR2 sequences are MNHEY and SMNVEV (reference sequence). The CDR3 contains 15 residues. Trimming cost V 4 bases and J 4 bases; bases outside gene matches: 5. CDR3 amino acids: CASSSQGAGNQPQHF. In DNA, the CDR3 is TGTGCCAGCAGTTCACAGGGGGCCGGTAATCAGCCCCAGCATTTT.

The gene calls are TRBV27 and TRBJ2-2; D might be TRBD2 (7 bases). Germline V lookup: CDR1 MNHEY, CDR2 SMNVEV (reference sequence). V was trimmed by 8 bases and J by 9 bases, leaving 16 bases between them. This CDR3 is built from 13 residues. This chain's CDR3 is CASGRGGFRELFF. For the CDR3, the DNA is TGTGCCAGCGGGAGGGGGGGTTTTAGGGAGCTGTTTTTT.